This TCR beta chain was captured by sequencing in a study of early T cells in non-severe SARS-CoV-2 infection. Across the whole study: Chains were not paired, and sequencing was done on bulk RNA from unsorted whole blood. Whole-study findings and limits: VDJdb matching, biased toward anti-spike CD8 responses, missed private and CD4 specificities.

This CDR3 has 15 residues. Germline V gene data show CDR1 as MNHEY and CDR2 as SVGAGI. V dropped 2 bases and J dropped 0 bases, with 10 bases sitting between them. In its sample, this clonotype was seen a few times. The antigen remains undetermined. Separate cDNA molecules each had unique molecular identifiers attached to them. MiXCR, run by TCRdb on the 5' RACE reads, gives a single entry per CDR3 protein. This table holds about 83,000 distinct CDR3 sequences, 9% to 15% found once. The V call is TRBV6-5, the J call TRBJ1-1; weak D call: TRBD1 (5 bases). The sequencing sample was made of whole blood. This TCR was recovered from an adult who was a healthcare worker with PCR-confirmed SARS-CoV-2 infection or an uninfected control (not recorded which). This CDR3 is CASSYRRQLNTEAFF. The CDR3 DNA follows: TGTGCCAGCAGTTACCGACGACAGCTGAACACTGAAGCTTTCTTT.